These 22 T cell receptor beta chains originate from one sample sequenced in a study of blood T cell repertoires in COVID-19. Profiling relied on immunoSEQ multiplex PCR, and the TCRdb table lists in-frame clones only, not all of them. This repertoire shows over 120,000 clones, roughly 73% found once; its top ten account for roughly 9%. The sample taken for sequencing was peripheral blood. The source of these receptors is a woman in her 50s with active or convalescent COVID-19.

This chain links TRBV12-5 with TRBJ1-2; weak D call: TRBD1 (5 bases). The CDR3 consists of 13 residues. Germline V gene sequence: CDR1 LGHNT, CDR2 FRNRAP. Deletions cut 1 base from V and 8 bases from J, with 11 bases between. This CDR3 reads CASGLDGTQGYTF. CDR3 DNA sequence: TGTGCTAGTGGTTTGGACGGGACTCAGGGCTACACCTTC.

This chain links TRBV7-8 with TRBJ2-7; the match to TRBD2 covers 12 bases. Germline CDR1 is SGHVS and CDR2 is FQNEAQ. J gave up 2 bases and V 4 bases, and 3 bases lay outside the gene matches. The CDR3 has 15 residues. For the CDR3, the DNA is TGTGCCAGCAGCTGGACTAGCGGGGAAACCTACGAGCAGTACTTC. This sequence encodes CASSWTSGETYEQYF.

The genes are TRBV7-2 and TRBJ1-6; 7 bases are shared with TRBD1. The V gene end was trimmed by 1 base and the J gene end by 10 bases; junction bases not matched to a gene: 4. The length of the CDR3 is 14 residues. Germline assignment: CDR1 SGHTA and CDR2 FQGNSA. The CDR3 region has the DNA TGTGCCAGCAGCTTAGAACACAGGGGATCACCCCTCCACTTT. The encoded protein is CASSLEHRGSPLHF.

The chain uses TRBV7-9 and TRBJ2-5; 9 positions match TRBD1. This CDR3 spans 12 amino acids. From germline, CDR1 is SEHNR and CDR2 FQNEAQ (reference sequence). V was clipped by 4 bases and J by 10 bases; unmatched bases: 4. DNA of the CDR3: TGTGCCAGCAGCTGGGACAGGGCGGTCCAGTACTTC. Protein: CASSWDRAVQYF.

This chain connects TRBV6-6 to TRBJ2-2; TRBD2 matches 15 bases. Germline CDR1 is MNHNY and CDR2 is SVGAGI (reference sequence). This CDR3 is built from 16 residues. V dropped 6 bases and J dropped 6; count of bases not matched to a gene: 5. This chain's CDR3 is CASRFGLAGGPGELFF. CDR3 in DNA: TGTGCCAGCAGATTCGGACTAGCGGGAGGGCCCGGGGAGCTGTTTTTT.

V gene TRBV11-2 combines with J gene TRBJ2-1, with D perhaps matching TRBD2 (7 bases). The CDR3 length is 15 residues. Trimming removed 7 bases at V and 4 bases at J, with 17 bases between. Germline V gene sequence: CDR1 SGHAT, CDR2 FQNNGV. The CDR3 region has the DNA TGTGCCAGCACTCCATGGGGGGGCCTTTACAATGAGCAGTTCTTC. Its translation is CASTPWGGLYNEQFF.

The rearrangement links TRBV9 to TRBJ1-3; TRBD1 might be the D (6 bases). This CDR3 spans 16 amino acids. Per germline, CDR1 SGDLS and CDR2 YYNGEE. V was pared by 0 bases and J by 4 bases, with 14 bases between. The CDR3 loop is CASSVGVAGVGNTIYF. CDR3 DNA: TGTGCCAGCAGCGTAGGAGTCGCAGGGGTAGGAAACACCATATATTTT.

The J gene is TRBJ2-1, the V gene TRBV30, with D possibly being TRBD2 (5 bases). Trimming took off 2 bases at V and 4 bases at J, with 18 bases between the two ends. The CDR3 has 16 residues. Germline values: CDR1 GTSNPN, CDR2 SVGIG (reference sequence). Here the CDR3 reads CAWSQAAEGLYNEQFF. The CDR3, as DNA: TGTGCCTGGAGTCAGGCGGCCGAGGGTTTATACAATGAGCAGTTCTTC.

V usage is TRBV4-3 and J usage is TRBJ2-6; D is uncertain. CDR3 length: 17 amino acids. Germline CDR1 reads LGHNA; CDR2 reads YSLEER. The V end was cut by 0 bases, the J end by 0 bases, with 9 bases between. The CDR3 is CASSQEVGNSGANVLTF. The CDR3 coding sequence is TGCGCCAGCAGCCAAGAGGTGGGCAACTCTGGGGCCAACGTCCTGACTTTC.

The rearrangement joins TRBV11-1 to TRBJ2-1; D not certain. From germline, CDR1 is SGHAT and CDR2 FQDESV (reference sequence). This CDR3 is 13 amino acids long. Deletions cut 0 bases from V and 7 bases from J, with 7 bases between. CDR3 region: CASSLASKNEQFF. CDR3 in DNA: TGTGCCAGCAGCTTAGCTAGTAAGAATGAGCAGTTCTTC.

The chain links TRBV28 to TRBJ2-1; 11 nucleotides align to TRBD2. The CDR3 consists of 19 residues. The J segment lost 3 bases and the V segment lost 4 bases, leaving 14 bases of the junction unmatched. Germline values: CDR1 MDHEN, CDR2 SYDVKM. The CDR3 reads CASSSSGTSGGGIYNEQFF. The CDR3 DNA reads TGTGCCAGCAGTTCTTCCGGGACTAGCGGAGGGGGGATCTACAATGAGCAGTTCTTC.

V gene TRBV14 combines with J gene TRBJ1-1; D gene uncertain. Germline loops: CDR1 SGHDN, CDR2 FVKESK. The V end was cut by 1 base, the J end by 7 bases, with 10 bases between. The CDR3 is made up of 13 amino acids. The CDR3 nucleotides read TGTGCCAGCAGCCAAGGACCGGGGAGTGAAGCTTTCTTT. Encoded protein: CASSQGPGSEAFF.

The chain links TRBV19 to TRBJ1-4; unclear D gene. CDR1 is LNHDA and CDR2 is SQIVND in the germline V gene (reference sequence). This CDR3 spans 13 amino acids. V was shortened by 10 bases and J by 8 bases, with 17 bases between the two germline ends. CDR3 nucleotides: TGTGCCACTGGCCCCCACGGAGAGGAAAAACTGTTTTTT. As protein: CATGPHGEEKLFF.

The chain carries TRBV3-1 (or the pseudogene TRBV3-2) and TRBJ1-1; D remains ambiguous. The CDR3 totals 15 residues. V dropped 2 bases and J dropped 1 base, with 11 bases sitting between them. Germline V lookup: CDR1 LGHDT, CDR2 YNNKEL (reference sequence). The CDR3 loop reads CASSQRSVQNTEAFF. The CDR3 region has the DNA TGTGCCAGCAGCCAAAGAAGCGTGCAGAACACTGAAGCTTTCTTT.

The J gene is TRBJ1-2, the V gene TRBV5-1; TRBD1 matches 7 bases. V was clipped by 3 bases and J by 6 bases; unmatched bases: 5. This CDR3 has 13 amino acids. CDR1 is SGHRS and CDR2 is YFSETQ in the germline V gene. The CDR3 region has the DNA TGCGCCAGCAGCTACGACAGGGAGGATGGCTACACCTTC. Residues: CASSYDREDGYTF.

This clone was recorded a few times. The V gene is TRBV29-1, the J gene TRBJ2-7, with 8 bases aligning to TRBD2. CDR1 is SQVTM and CDR2 is ANQGSEA in the germline V gene. Germline trimming cut 3 bases from V and 3 bases from J; bases unmatched to any gene: 7. The CDR3 contains 14 residues. CDR3 bases: TGCAGCGTTGAGGTTAACGGGAGGGACTACGAGCAGTACTTC. Protein sequence: CSVEVNGRDYEQYF.

The chain recombines TRBV24-1 with TRBJ1-1; D possibly corresponds to TRBD1 (5 bases). Germline V gene lookup returns CDR1 KGHDR and CDR2 SFDVKD. V was shortened by 6 bases and J by 1 base, with 11 bases between the two germline ends. The CDR3 has 14 residues. As DNA, the CDR3 is TGTGCCACCAGTTGGGGGGTTAGGAACACTGAAGCTTTCTTT. Translation gives CATSWGVRNTEAFF.

The J gene is TRBJ1-2, the V gene TRBV19; the D gene is possibly TRBD1 (6 bases). Trimming took off 5 bases at V and 4 bases at J, with 11 bases between the two ends. Germline values: CDR1 LNHDA, CDR2 SQIVND (reference sequence). The CDR3 contains 13 residues. The CDR3 loop reads CASSPGEGYGYTF. The CDR3 DNA follows: TGTGCCAGTAGTCCAGGGGAGGGCTATGGCTACACCTTC. Variable domain in full (rest from reference TRBV19 and TRBJ1-2): DGGITQSPKYLFRKEGQNVTLSCEQNLNHDAMYWYRQDPGQGLRLIYYSQIVNDFQKGDIAEGYSVSREKKESFPLTVTSAQKNPTAFYLCASSPGEGYGYTFGSGTRLTVV.

The chain couples TRBV6-5 to TRBJ1-1, with a possible D match to TRBD1 (5 bases). Germline assignment: CDR1 MNHEY and CDR2 SVGAGI. The CDR3 has 13 amino acids. V was clipped by 6 bases and J by 1 base, with 9 bases between them. The CDR3 is CASRRGGNTEAFF. CDR3 nucleotides: TGTGCCAGCAGGCGGGGGGGGAACACTGAAGCTTTCTTT.

J is TRBJ2-7 and V is TRBV19; possibly TRBD1 for D (5 bases). Per germline, CDR1 LNHDA and CDR2 SQIVND (reference sequence). The CDR3 covers 13 residues. V dropped 4 bases and J dropped 3 bases, with 10 bases sitting between them. The CDR3 here is CASSTGHNYEQYF. The CDR3 DNA follows: TGTGCCAGTAGTACTGGACATAACTACGAGCAGTACTTC.

This chain links TRBV9 with TRBJ2-1, with 12 nucleotides matching TRBD2. CDR1 and CDR2 from the germline V gene are SGDLS and YYNGEE. V shed 0 bases, J shed 7 bases, and the junction held 5 bases outside the gene matches. The CDR3 is made up of 16 amino acids. CDR3 loop: CASSVAVLAGGNEQFF. In nucleotides, the CDR3 is TGTGCCAGCAGCGTAGCCGTACTAGCGGGAGGTAATGAGCAGTTCTTC.

The V gene is TRBV5-6, the J gene TRBJ1-1, with D perhaps TRBD1 (6 bases). Between the trimmed V and J ends, which lost 0 bases and 1 base, there was a span of 7 bases. Germline-derived CDR1 and CDR2 are SGHDT and YYEEEE. This CDR3 comprises 14 residues. The CDR3 region has the DNA TGTGCCAGCAGCTTGGTAGGGGGGAACACTGAAGCTTTCTTT. This sequence encodes CASSLVGGNTEAFF.